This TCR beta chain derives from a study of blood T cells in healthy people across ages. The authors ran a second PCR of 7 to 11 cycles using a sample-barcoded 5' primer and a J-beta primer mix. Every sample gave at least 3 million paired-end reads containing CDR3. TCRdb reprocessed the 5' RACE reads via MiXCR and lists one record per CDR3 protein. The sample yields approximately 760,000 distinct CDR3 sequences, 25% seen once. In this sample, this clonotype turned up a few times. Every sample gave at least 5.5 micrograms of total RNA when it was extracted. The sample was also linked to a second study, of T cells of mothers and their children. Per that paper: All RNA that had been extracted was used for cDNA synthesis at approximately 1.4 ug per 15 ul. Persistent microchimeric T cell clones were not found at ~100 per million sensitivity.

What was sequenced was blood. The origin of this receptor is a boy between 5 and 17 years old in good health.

The CDR3 coding sequence is TGTGCCAGCAGTTTTTTGGACAGAGCTAATCAGCCCCAGCATTTT. Its translation: CASSFLDRANQPQHF. V is TRBV28 and J is TRBJ1-5; possibly TRBD1 for D (6 bases). From germline, CDR1 is MDHEN and CDR2 SYDVKM. Trimming pared 3 bases from V and 4 bases from J, leaving 13 bases between. This CDR3 has 15 residues.